The 14 T cell receptor beta chains below were found in one sample sequenced in a study of T cell responses to AZD1222 COVID-19 vaccine. Profiling relied on immunoSEQ multiplex PCR, and the TCRdb table lists in-frame clones only, not all of them. The sample consists of 56,000 or so clones, around 90% of them appearing once. The specimen was peripheral blood, collected on day 0 of AZD1222 vaccination. Every receptor here comes from an adult in good health.

This clone occurred a few times. This rearrangement joins TRBV3-1 (or the pseudogene TRBV3-2) to TRBJ2-3; 11 bases are shared with TRBD1. The CDR3 contains 17 residues. The V segment lost 2 bases and the J segment 4 bases; nucleotides outside the gene matches: 8. Germline assignment: CDR1 LGHDT and CDR2 YNNKEL (reference sequence). CDR3 coding DNA: TGTGCCAGCAGCCAACTTAGGACAGGGGGCATGGCAGATACGCAGTATTTT. Protein sequence: CASSQLRTGGMADTQYF.

CDR3 protein: CASSLFDATDTQYF. CDR3 DNA: TGCGCCAGCAGCTTGTTTGACGCAACAGATACGCAGTATTTT. The V and J genes are TRBV5-1 and TRBJ2-3, with unresolved D. V lost 1 base to trimming and J lost 3 bases, with 9 bases between them. This CDR3 region has 14 residues. CDR1 is SGHRS, CDR2 YFSETQ, per germline.

V and J are TRBV19 and TRBJ2-3, with D tentatively TRBD1 or TRBD2 (5 bases each). V was shortened by 4 bases and J by 5 bases, with 19 bases between the two germline ends. The CDR3 has 16 residues. Germline V gives CDR1 LNHDA, CDR2 SQIVND (reference sequence). The CDR3 spells CASSRTGTVGGDTQYF. The CDR3 DNA is TGTGCCAGTAGTAGAACCGGGACGGTTGGTGGAGATACGCAGTATTTT.

The J gene is TRBJ1-1, the V gene TRBV6-2 or TRBV6-3; D call uncertain. CDR3 length equals 14 residues. CDR1 MNHEY and CDR2 SVGEGT come from the germline V gene. The ends were cut back, 4 bases at V and 1 base at J, with 10 bases in the middle. CDR3 nucleotides: TGTGCCAGCAGTTGGACGGGGAGGAACACTGAAGCTTTCTTT. This encodes CASSWTGRNTEAFF.

The chain's CDR3 is CASSPRLTSGSSYEQYF. The CDR3 bases are TGTGCCAGCAGTCCACGCCTTACTAGCGGGAGTTCCTACGAGCAGTACTTC. V usage is TRBV27 and J usage is TRBJ2-7, with 11 nucleotides matching TRBD2. The CDR3 covers 17 residues. The germline gives CDR1 MNHEY, CDR2 SMNVEV (reference sequence). The J segment lost 1 base and the V segment lost 5 bases, leaving 10 bases of the junction unmatched.

This chain uses TRBV27 with TRBJ2-4; 9 bases match TRBD1. Trimming at V came to 5 bases and at J to 1 base, leaving 9 bases not matched to a gene. This CDR3 region has 17 residues. CDR1 MNHEY and CDR2 SMNVEV come from the germline V gene (reference sequence). The CDR3 DNA sequence: TGTGCCAGCAGTCCGGGACAGGGTCTGGGGGCCAAAAACATTCAGTACTTC. The encoded protein is CASSPGQGLGAKNIQYF.

The rearrangement joins TRBV24-1 to TRBJ2-3, with TRBD2 identical over 8 bases. The V and J ends lost 6 bases and 7 bases, in that order; junction bases with no gene match: 5. Germline lookup yields CDR1 KGHDR and CDR2 SFDVKD. The CDR3 has 13 residues. CDR3 DNA sequence: TGTGCCACCAGTAGCCCGGGGGGGAATACGCAGTATTTT. It codes for CATSSPGGNTQYF.

V usage is TRBV6-2 or TRBV6-3 and J usage is TRBJ2-5; D assignment may be TRBD1 or TRBD2 (5 bases each). The V end was cut by 6 bases, the J end by 3 bases, with 17 bases between. Germline loops: CDR1 MNHEY, CDR2 SVGEGT. This CDR3 comprises 15 residues. CDR3 region: CASSGPGTAEETQYF. CDR3 sequence (DNA): TGTGCCAGCAGCGGGCCTGGGACCGCTGAAGAGACCCAGTACTTC.

This clone has only a few counts. The rearrangement links TRBV6-5 to TRBJ1-5; the match to TRBD1 covers 8 bases. This CDR3 is built from 15 residues. Looked up from germline, CDR1 is MNHEY and CDR2 is SVGAGI. V lost 7 bases to trimming and J lost 4 bases; unmatched junction nucleotides: 9. CDR3: CASTRVGQANQPQHF. The CDR3, as DNA: TGTGCCAGCACAAGGGTGGGACAGGCGAATCAGCCCCAGCATTTT.

The rearrangement links TRBV5-4 to TRBJ2-3; D may match TRBD1 or TRBD2 (5 bases each). This CDR3 has 15 residues. The germline gives CDR1 SGHNT, CDR2 YYREEE (reference sequence). V lost 3 bases, J lost 14 bases, and 25 bases lay in between. In nucleotides, the CDR3 is TGTGCCAGCAGCTCAAAAGGGGAAGGACTTCGTGTGTCGTATTTT. Translating gives CASSSKGEGLRVSYF.

CDR3 bases: TGTGCCAGCAGGCAAGCGAACACAGATACGCAGTATTTT. Residues: CASRQANTDTQYF. This chain connects TRBV6-5 to TRBJ2-3; D is unclear. Looked up from germline, CDR1 is MNHEY and CDR2 is SVGAGI. Between the trimmed V and J ends, which lost 6 bases and 2 bases, there was a span of 9 bases. The CDR3 covers 13 residues.

The rearrangement joins TRBV15 to TRBJ1-5, with D hard to call. Trimming stripped 0 bases from V and 6 bases from J, with 9 bases between. The CDR3 totals 14 residues. Germline CDR1 and CDR2: LNHNV and YYDKDF (reference sequence). The CDR3 DNA sequence: TGTGCCACCAGCAGAGAGGTCACCACTCAGCCCCAGCATTTT. Residues: CATSREVTTQPQHF.

The chain uses TRBV20-1 and TRBJ2-6, with TRBD1 as a possible D gene (5 bases). Germline loops: CDR1 DFQATT, CDR2 SNEGSKA (reference sequence). The CDR3 is 16 residues long. Trimming removed 3 bases from V and 3 bases from J, with 15 bases in between. The CDR3 protein is CSASIQGLGGANVLTF. In nucleotides, the CDR3 is TGCAGTGCTAGTATCCAGGGATTGGGTGGGGCCAACGTCCTGACTTTC.

This chain connects TRBV12-3 or TRBV12-4 to TRBJ1-1, with D possibly TRBD1 on 6 matching bases. The V end was cut by 5 bases, the J end by 5 bases, with 12 bases between. CDR3 length equals 13 residues. The CDR3 protein is CASSRTAKTEAFF. CDR3 bases: TGTGCCAGCAGTCGGACAGCGAAGACTGAAGCTTTCTTT.